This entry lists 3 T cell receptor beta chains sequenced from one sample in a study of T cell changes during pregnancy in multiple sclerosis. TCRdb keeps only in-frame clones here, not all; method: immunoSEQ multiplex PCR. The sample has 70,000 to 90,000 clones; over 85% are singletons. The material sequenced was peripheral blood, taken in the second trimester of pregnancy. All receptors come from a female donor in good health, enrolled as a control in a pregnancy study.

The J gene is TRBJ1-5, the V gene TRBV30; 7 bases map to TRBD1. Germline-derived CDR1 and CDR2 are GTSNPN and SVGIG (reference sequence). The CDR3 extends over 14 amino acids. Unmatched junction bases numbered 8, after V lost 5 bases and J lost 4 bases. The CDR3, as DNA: TGTGCCTGGTCCGGGACAGTATGGAATCAGCCCCAGCATTTT. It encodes CAWSGTVWNQPQHF.

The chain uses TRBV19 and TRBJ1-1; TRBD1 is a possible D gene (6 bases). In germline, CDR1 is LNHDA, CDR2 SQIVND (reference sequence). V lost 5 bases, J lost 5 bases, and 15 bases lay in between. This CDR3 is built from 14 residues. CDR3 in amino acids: CASSLRQETTEAFF. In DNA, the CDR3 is TGTGCCAGTAGTCTCCGACAGGAAACAACTGAAGCTTTCTTT.

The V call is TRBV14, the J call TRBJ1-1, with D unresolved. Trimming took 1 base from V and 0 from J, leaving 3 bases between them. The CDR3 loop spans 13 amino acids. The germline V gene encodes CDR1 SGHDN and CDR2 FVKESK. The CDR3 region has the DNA TGTGCCAGCAGCCAAGCTCTGAACACTGAAGCTTTCTTT. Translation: CASSQALNTEAFF.